The sequence of this TCR beta chain was determined in a study of blood T cell repertoires in COVID-19. The assay was immunoSEQ multiplex PCR, and TCRdb's table has in-frame clones only and misses some. The sample consists of about 370,000 clones, around 90% of them appearing once. This CDR3 has 16 amino acids. CDR1 MNHNS and CDR2 SASEGT come from the germline V gene. V shed 3 bases, J shed 5 bases, and the junction held 12 bases outside the gene matches. Material for sequencing was peripheral blood. The sequence was obtained from a man in his late teens or twenties with active or convalescent COVID-19. This chain uses TRBV6-1 with TRBJ2-5, with 7 bases fitting TRBD2. The CDR3 nucleotides read TGTGCCAGCAGTGAGCTTCCTGGGGCCGGGGGGGAGACCCAGTACTTC. It is translated as CASSELPGAGGETQYF.